A selection of T cell receptor beta chains follows, all from one sample in a study of blood T cell repertoires in COVID-19. Measured with immunoSEQ multiplex PCR; TCRdb has only the in-frame clones, and not every one. The table has over 100,000 clones, more than 75% seen once. Sequencing was done on a sample of peripheral blood. Every receptor here comes from a man aged 70-80 years with acute or convalescent COVID-19. Each CDR3 is given with its conserved first and last residue. Each record gives: D gene, clone size, V gene, J gene, CDR3 DNA, CDR3 protein. D genes are given only for firm matches. Only some rows state a clone size, as once, few, many or a class for expanded clones.

D gene: NA; clone size: NA; V gene: TRBV7-9; J gene: TRBJ1-4; CDR3 DNA: TGTGCCAGCAGCCTGAGGTCGGGGAATGAAAAACTGTTTTTT; CDR3 protein: CASSLRSGNEKLFF
D gene: TRBD1; clone size: NA; V gene: TRBV4-1; J gene: TRBJ1-1; CDR3 DNA: TGCGCCAGCAGCCAGATCGACAGGGACACTGAAGCTTTCTTT; CDR3 protein: CASSQIDRDTEAFF
D gene: NA; clone size: NA; V gene: TRBV9; J gene: TRBJ1-5; CDR3 DNA: TGTGCCAGCAGCGTAGGGACAGATAATCAGCCCCAGCATTTT; CDR3 protein: CASSVGTDNQPQHF
D gene: NA; clone size: NA; V gene: TRBV30; J gene: TRBJ1-2; CDR3 DNA: TGTGCCTGGAGTGTATTTGGCCTGTCGACTAACTATGGCTACACCTTC; CDR3 protein: CAWSVFGLSTNYGYTF
D gene: NA; clone size: NA; V gene: TRBV5-1; J gene: TRBJ2-7; CDR3 DNA: TGCGCCAGCAGCTTGCAGGCCCAGAGCTCCTACGAGCAGTACTTC; CDR3 protein: CASSLQAQSSYEQYF
D gene: NA; clone size: NA; V gene: TRBV24-1; J gene: TRBJ1-2; CDR3 DNA: TGTGCCACCAGTGCGTTTGCAGGGCGAGGCTACACCTTC; CDR3 protein: CATSAFAGRGYTF
D gene: TRBD1; clone size: NA; V gene: TRBV7-9; J gene: TRBJ1-2; CDR3 DNA: TGTGCCAGCAGCCCAGGGGACTGGGACAGGGATCGCCATGGCTACACCTTC; CDR3 protein: CASSPGDWDRDRHGYTF
D gene: TRBD2; clone size: NA; V gene: TRBV11-3; J gene: TRBJ2-3; CDR3 DNA: TGTGCCAGCAGCTTCAGGAAGCGGGGGGGAAATTTCCTTAGCACAGATACGCAGTATTTT; CDR3 protein: CASSFRKRGGNFLSTDTQYF
D gene: NA; clone size: NA; V gene: TRBV29-1; J gene: TRBJ1-1; CDR3 DNA: TGCAGCGTTGAAGAGCAAGCGAACACTGAAGCTTTCTTT; CDR3 protein: CSVEEQANTEAFF
D gene: NA; clone size: NA; V gene: TRBV6-5; J gene: TRBJ1-6; CDR3 DNA: TGTGCCAGCAGTAGAGGAGACTCCTATAATTCACCCCTCCACTTT; CDR3 protein: CASSRGDSYNSPLHF
D gene: NA; clone size: NA; V gene: TRBV28; J gene: TRBJ1-2; CDR3 DNA: TGTGCCAGCAGTTTAGGGGGGGCATTGGACTATGGCTACACCTTC; CDR3 protein: CASSLGGALDYGYTF
D gene: NA; clone size: NA; V gene: TRBV6-1; J gene: TRBJ1-2; CDR3 DNA: TGTGCCAGCAGTGAAGCGCTGTTACAGGGTGGCTATGGCTACACCTTC; CDR3 protein: CASSEALLQGGYGYTF
D gene: NA; clone size: once; V gene: TRBV10-3; J gene: TRBJ2-1; CDR3 DNA: TGTGCCATCAGTGAGAAGGACAGTAAAAATGAGCAGTTCTTC; CDR3 protein: CAISEKDSKNEQFF
D gene: TRBD2; clone size: NA; V gene: TRBV3-1/TRBV3-2; J gene: TRBJ2-5; CDR3 DNA: TGTGCCAGCAGCCAAGATCTCGGGGGAGGGGTGGAGACCCAGTACTTC; CDR3 protein: CASSQDLGGGVETQYF
D gene: NA; clone size: once; V gene: TRBV5-1; J gene: TRBJ1-5; CDR3 DNA: TGCGCCAGCAGCTTGGATGGACAGCAAAATCAGCCCCAGCATTTT; CDR3 protein: CASSLDGQQNQPQHF
D gene: NA; clone size: NA; V gene: TRBV19; J gene: TRBJ1-2; CDR3 DNA: TGTGCCAGTAGTATTGGAGTTGCAGGGTACTATGGCTACACCTTC; CDR3 protein: CASSIGVAGYYGYTF
D gene: TRBD2; clone size: many; V gene: TRBV28; J gene: TRBJ2-1; CDR3 DNA: TGTGCCACCGCCCCGTATAGCGGGAAAAATGAGCAGTTCTTC; CDR3 protein: CATAPYSGKNEQFF
D gene: NA; clone size: NA; V gene: TRBV7-8; J gene: TRBJ1-1; CDR3 DNA: TGTGCCAGCAGCTTTCGGGGTGGCACTGAAGCTTTCTTT; CDR3 protein: CASSFRGGTEAFF
D gene: TRBD1; clone size: NA; V gene: TRBV27; J gene: TRBJ1-1; CDR3 DNA: TGTGCCAGCAGTTCACCTTTAAGGGGGCGCGGTGAAGCTTTCTTT; CDR3 protein: CASSSPLRGRGEAFF
D gene: NA; clone size: NA; V gene: TRBV7-3; J gene: TRBJ1-3; CDR3 DNA: TGTGCCAGCAGCTTAGGCTTCGGGAACCTCTCTGGAAACACCATATATTTT; CDR3 protein: CASSLGFGNLSGNTIYF
D gene: NA; clone size: few; V gene: TRBV4-2; J gene: TRBJ1-5; CDR3 DNA: TGTGCCAGCAGCCAAGCTGCCAGGGATAGCAATCAGCCCCAGCATTTT; CDR3 protein: CASSQAARDSNQPQHF
D gene: TRBD1; clone size: NA; V gene: TRBV28; J gene: TRBJ2-2; CDR3 DNA: TGTGCCAGCAGTATTCGGACAGGGCGGACCGGGGAGCTGTTTTTT; CDR3 protein: CASSIRTGRTGELFF
D gene: TRBD1; clone size: NA; V gene: TRBV14; J gene: TRBJ1-2; CDR3 DNA: TGTGCCAGCAGCCGGACAGGGAACTATGGCTACACCTTC; CDR3 protein: CASSRTGNYGYTF
D gene: NA; clone size: NA; V gene: TRBV5-4; J gene: TRBJ1-2; CDR3 DNA: TGTGCCAGCAGCGTGGGACAAAATAACTATGGCTACACCTTC; CDR3 protein: CASSVGQNNYGYTF
D gene: NA; clone size: NA; V gene: TRBV2; J gene: TRBJ2-3; CDR3 DNA: TGTGCCAGCGCAGGGGCGGCAGATACGCAGTATTTT; CDR3 protein: CASAGAADTQYF
D gene: NA; clone size: few; V gene: TRBV19; J gene: TRBJ2-2; CDR3 DNA: TGTGCCAGTAGCCAGGGTGTCGGGGAGCTGTTTTTT; CDR3 protein: CASSQGVGELFF
D gene: NA; clone size: NA; V gene: TRBV7-9; J gene: TRBJ2-7; CDR3 DNA: TGTGCCAGCCGGTGGGCCGCTAATTACGAGCAGTACTTC; CDR3 protein: CASRWAANYEQYF
D gene: NA; clone size: NA; V gene: TRBV15; J gene: TRBJ1-4; CDR3 DNA: TGTGCCACCAGCAGAGAAGGCGGGGAAAAACTGTTTTTT; CDR3 protein: CATSREGGEKLFF
D gene: TRBD1; clone size: NA; V gene: TRBV7-9; J gene: TRBJ1-6; CDR3 DNA: TGTGCCAGCAGCTTAGAATCCAGGGGGGATTCACCCCTCCACTTT; CDR3 protein: CASSLESRGDSPLHF
D gene: TRBD2; clone size: once; V gene: TRBV10-1; J gene: TRBJ2-1; CDR3 DNA: TGCGCCAGCAGTGAGTTGGCCTCTAGCGGGAGAGATGAGCAGTTCTTC; CDR3 protein: CASSELASSGRDEQFF
D gene: TRBD1; clone size: NA; V gene: TRBV7-9; J gene: TRBJ2-1; CDR3 DNA: TGTGCCAGCAGCTTAGTGGGACAGGGACCGAACAATGAGCAGTTCTTC; CDR3 protein: CASSLVGQGPNNEQFF
D gene: NA; clone size: NA; V gene: TRBV3-1/TRBV3-2; J gene: TRBJ1-5; CDR3 DNA: TGTGCCAGCAGCCAGAAGGGAGATAGCAATCAGCCCCAGCATTTT; CDR3 protein: CASSQKGDSNQPQHF
D gene: TRBD1; clone size: NA; V gene: TRBV11-3; J gene: TRBJ2-3; CDR3 DNA: TGTGCCAGCAGCTCCGGACAGGGCCTCTACACAGATACGCAGTATTTT; CDR3 protein: CASSSGQGLYTDTQYF
D gene: TRBD1; clone size: NA; V gene: TRBV5-1; J gene: TRBJ1-4; CDR3 DNA: TGCGCCAGCATGAGCGGGACAGGACGTGAAAAACTGTTTTTT; CDR3 protein: CASMSGTGREKLFF
D gene: TRBD1; clone size: NA; V gene: TRBV10-3; J gene: TRBJ2-7; CDR3 DNA: TGTGCCACCCAGACAGGGGTAACGGACGAGCAGTACTTC; CDR3 protein: CATQTGVTDEQYF
D gene: TRBD2; clone size: NA; V gene: TRBV28; J gene: TRBJ2-7; CDR3 DNA: TGTGCCAGCAGCCGAAATAATCTAGCGGGAGCAGGGGAGCAGTACTTC; CDR3 protein: CASSRNNLAGAGEQYF